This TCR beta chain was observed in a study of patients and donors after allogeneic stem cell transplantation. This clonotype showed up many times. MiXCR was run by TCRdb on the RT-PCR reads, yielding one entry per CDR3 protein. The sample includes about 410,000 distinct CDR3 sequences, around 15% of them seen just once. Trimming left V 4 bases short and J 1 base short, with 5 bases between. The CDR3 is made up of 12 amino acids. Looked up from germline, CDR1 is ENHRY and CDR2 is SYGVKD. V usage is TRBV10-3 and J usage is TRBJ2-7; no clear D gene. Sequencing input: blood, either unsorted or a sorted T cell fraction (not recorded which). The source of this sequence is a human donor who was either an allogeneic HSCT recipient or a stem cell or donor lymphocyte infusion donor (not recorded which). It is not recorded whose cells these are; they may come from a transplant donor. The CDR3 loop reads CAISGRSYEQYF. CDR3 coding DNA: TGTGCCATCAGTGGCCGGTCCTACGAGCAGTACTTC.